What follows are 5 T cell receptor beta chains derived from one specimen sequenced in a study of T cell repertoires in cytomegalovirus infection. TCRdb analysed the reads with MiXCR anew, one entry per CDR3 protein. The repertoire has fewer than 550,000 distinct CDR3 sequences, about 30% of them found once; the top ten carry about 13%. Sequencing was done on a sample of PBMCs. Receptor source: a human donor in good health (CMV status not recorded). Some clones in this sample may be carry-over from other donors' samples.

A few counts support this clonotype. The chain uses TRBV6-6 and TRBJ2-7, with D perhaps matching TRBD2 (6 bases). CDR1 and CDR2 from the germline V gene are MNHNY and SVGAGI (reference sequence). CDR3 length: 14 amino acids. CDR3 region: CASRYRGTFYEQYV. The CDR3 region has the DNA TGTGCCAGCCGTTACCGAGGGACTTTCTACGAGCAGTACGTC.

The chain links TRBV19 to TRBJ2-4; TRBD2 agrees at 8 bases. Germline values: CDR1 LNHDA, CDR2 SQIVND (reference sequence). The J segment lost 8 bases and the V segment lost 3 bases, leaving 3 bases of the junction unmatched. The CDR3 is 13 amino acids. DNA of the CDR3: TGTGCCAGTAGTATCCGGGGGGGCGACATTCAGTACTTC. Translation: CASSIRGGDIQYF.

The sample holds a few counts of this clonotype. This rearrangement joins TRBV20-1 to TRBJ2-5; D may be TRBD1 (6 bases). V lost 0 bases to trimming and J lost 4 bases, with 15 bases between them. This CDR3 contains 15 residues. Germline CDR1 DFQATT, CDR2 SNEGSKA (reference sequence). The CDR3 DNA sequence: TGCAGTGCTAGAGATCTAACAGGGTGGTCAGAGACCCAGTACTTC. It yields the protein CSARDLTGWSETQYF.

This rearrangement joins TRBV5-1 to TRBJ2-1; D uncertain. The CDR3 has 11 amino acids. V lost 3 bases, J lost 7 bases, and 5 bases lay in between. CDR1 is SGHRS and CDR2 is YFSETQ in the germline V gene. The CDR3 nucleotides read TGCGCCAGCAGCTCGCAAAATGAGCAGTTCTTC. This gives the protein CASSSQNEQFF.

This clonotype was counted between two and nine times. CDR3 sequence (DNA): TGTGCCAGCAGCGCCAAACCCGGGACAGTCACAGATACGCAGTATTTT. Translated: CASSAKPGTVTDTQYF. The chain employs TRBV7-2 and TRBJ2-3; 7 bases align to TRBD1. J gave up 2 bases and V 5 bases, and 10 bases lay outside the gene matches. CDR3 length: 16 residues. CDR1 and CDR2 from the germline V gene are SGHTA and FQGNSA.